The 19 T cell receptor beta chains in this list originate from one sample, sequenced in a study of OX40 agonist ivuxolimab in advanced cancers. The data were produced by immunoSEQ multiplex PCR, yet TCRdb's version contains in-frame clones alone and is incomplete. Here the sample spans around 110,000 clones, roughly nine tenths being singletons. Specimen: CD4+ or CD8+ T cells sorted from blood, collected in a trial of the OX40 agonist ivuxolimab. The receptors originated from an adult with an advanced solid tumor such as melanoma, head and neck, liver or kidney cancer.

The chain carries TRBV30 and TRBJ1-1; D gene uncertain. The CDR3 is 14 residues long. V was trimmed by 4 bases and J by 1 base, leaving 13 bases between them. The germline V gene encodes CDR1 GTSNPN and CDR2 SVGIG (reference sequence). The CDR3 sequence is CAWKPPVQNTEAFF. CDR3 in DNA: TGTGCCTGGAAACCCCCAGTCCAGAACACTGAAGCTTTCTTT.

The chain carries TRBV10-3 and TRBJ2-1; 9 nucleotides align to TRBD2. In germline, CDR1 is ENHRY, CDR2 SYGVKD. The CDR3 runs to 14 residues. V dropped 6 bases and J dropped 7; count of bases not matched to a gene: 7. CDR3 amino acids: CAIRGSGGINEQFF. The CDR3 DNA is TGTGCCATCAGAGGTAGCGGGGGAATTAATGAGCAGTTCTTC.

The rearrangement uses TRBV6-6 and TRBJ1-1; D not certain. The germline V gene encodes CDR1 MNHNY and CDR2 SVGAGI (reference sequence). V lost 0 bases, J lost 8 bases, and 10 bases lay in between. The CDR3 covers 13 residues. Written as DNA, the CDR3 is TGTGCCAGCAGTTACTCGTCAGGCCCGGAAGCTTTCTTT. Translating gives CASSYSSGPEAFF.

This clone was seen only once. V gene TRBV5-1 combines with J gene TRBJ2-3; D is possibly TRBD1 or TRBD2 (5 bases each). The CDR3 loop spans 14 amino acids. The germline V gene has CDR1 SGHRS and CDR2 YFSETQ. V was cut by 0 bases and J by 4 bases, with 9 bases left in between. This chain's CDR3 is CASSLGGASDTQYF. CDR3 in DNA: TGCGCCAGCAGCTTGGGAGGGGCCTCAGATACGCAGTATTTT.

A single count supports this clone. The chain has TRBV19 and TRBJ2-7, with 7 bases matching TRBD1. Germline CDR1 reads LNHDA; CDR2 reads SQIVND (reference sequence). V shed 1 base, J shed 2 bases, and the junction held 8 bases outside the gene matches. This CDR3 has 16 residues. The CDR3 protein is CASSIAQDRETYEQYF. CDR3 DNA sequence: TGTGCCAGTAGTATAGCTCAAGACAGGGAGACCTACGAGCAGTACTTC.

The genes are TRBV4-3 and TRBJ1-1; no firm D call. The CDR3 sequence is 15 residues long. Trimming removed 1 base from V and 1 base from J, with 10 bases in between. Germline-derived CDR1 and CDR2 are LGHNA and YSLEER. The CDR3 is CASSQVPRENTEAFF. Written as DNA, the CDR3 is TGCGCCAGCAGCCAAGTGCCACGTGAGAACACTGAAGCTTTCTTT.

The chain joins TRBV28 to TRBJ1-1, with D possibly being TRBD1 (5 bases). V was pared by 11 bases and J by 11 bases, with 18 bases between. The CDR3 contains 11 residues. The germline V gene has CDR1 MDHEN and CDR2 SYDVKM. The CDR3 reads CAAGGPWWAFF. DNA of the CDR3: TGTGCCGCGGGGGGTCCCTGGTGGGCTTTCTTT.

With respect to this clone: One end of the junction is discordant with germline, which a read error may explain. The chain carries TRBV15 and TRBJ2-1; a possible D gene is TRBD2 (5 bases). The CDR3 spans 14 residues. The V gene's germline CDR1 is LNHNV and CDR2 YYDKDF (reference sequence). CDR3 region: CATSRDRFEGRKVF. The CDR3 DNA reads TGTGCCACCAGCAGAGATAGGTTTGAGGGCCGTAAGGTCTTC.

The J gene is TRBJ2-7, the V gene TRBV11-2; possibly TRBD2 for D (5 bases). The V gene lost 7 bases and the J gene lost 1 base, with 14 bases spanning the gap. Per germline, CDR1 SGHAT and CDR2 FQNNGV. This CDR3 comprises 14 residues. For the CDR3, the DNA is TGTGCCAGCACCGCCTACAGAGGGTCCTACGAGCAGTACTTC. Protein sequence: CASTAYRGSYEQYF.

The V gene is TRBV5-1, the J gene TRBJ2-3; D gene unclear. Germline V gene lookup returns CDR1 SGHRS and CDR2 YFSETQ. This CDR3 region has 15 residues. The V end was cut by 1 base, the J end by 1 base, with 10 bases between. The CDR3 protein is CASSLKQSRTDTQYF. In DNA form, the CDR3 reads TGCGCCAGCAGCTTGAAACAGAGTCGCACAGATACGCAGTATTTT.

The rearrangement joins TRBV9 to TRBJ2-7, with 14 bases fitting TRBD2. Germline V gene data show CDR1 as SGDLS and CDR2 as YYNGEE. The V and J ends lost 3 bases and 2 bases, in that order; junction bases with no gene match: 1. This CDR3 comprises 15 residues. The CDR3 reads CASSEGLAGAYEQYF. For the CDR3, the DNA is TGTGCCAGCAGCGAGGGACTAGCGGGAGCCTACGAGCAGTACTTC.

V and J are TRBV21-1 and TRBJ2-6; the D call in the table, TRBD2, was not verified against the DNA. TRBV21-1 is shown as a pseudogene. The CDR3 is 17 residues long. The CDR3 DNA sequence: TGTGCCAGCGGAGGTAATGGGCGGGCCTCCGGGGCCAACGTCCTGACTTTC. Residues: CASGGNGRASGANVLTF.

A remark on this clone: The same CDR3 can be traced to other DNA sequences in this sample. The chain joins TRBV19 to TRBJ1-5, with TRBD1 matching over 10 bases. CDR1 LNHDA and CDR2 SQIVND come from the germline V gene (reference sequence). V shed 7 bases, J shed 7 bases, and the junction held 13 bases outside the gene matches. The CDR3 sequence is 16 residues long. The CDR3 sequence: CASMGSPGQGRQPQHF. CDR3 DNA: TGTGCCAGTATGGGGTCGCCGGGACAGGGGCGCCAGCCCCAGCATTTT.

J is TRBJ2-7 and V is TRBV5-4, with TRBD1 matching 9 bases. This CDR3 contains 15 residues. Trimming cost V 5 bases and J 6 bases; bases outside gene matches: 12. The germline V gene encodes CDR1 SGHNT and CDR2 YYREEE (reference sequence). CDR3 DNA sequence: TGTGCCAGCAGGACCGGGACAGGGAGAGGAGGCGAGCAGTACTTC. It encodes CASRTGTGRGGEQYF.

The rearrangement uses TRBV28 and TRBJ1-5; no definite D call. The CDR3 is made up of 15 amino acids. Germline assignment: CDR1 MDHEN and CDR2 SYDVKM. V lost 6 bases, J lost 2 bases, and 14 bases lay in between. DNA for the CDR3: TGTGCCAGCAGCTCCGCGGCAGCGCGCAATCAGCCCCAGCATTTT. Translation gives CASSSAAARNQPQHF.

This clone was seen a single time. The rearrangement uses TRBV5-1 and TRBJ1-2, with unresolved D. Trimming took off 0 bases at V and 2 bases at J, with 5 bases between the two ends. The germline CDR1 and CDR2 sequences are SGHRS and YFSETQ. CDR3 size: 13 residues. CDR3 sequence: CASSLVPNYGYTF. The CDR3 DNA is TGCGCCAGCAGCTTGGTCCCGAACTATGGCTACACCTTC.

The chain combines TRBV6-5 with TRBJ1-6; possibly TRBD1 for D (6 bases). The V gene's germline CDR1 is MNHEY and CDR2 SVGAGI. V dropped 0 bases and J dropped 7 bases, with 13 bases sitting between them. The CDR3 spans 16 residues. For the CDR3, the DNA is TGTGCCAGCAGTTACTCGGGGGGCGATTCAAATTCACCCCTCCACTTT. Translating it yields CASSYSGGDSNSPLHF.

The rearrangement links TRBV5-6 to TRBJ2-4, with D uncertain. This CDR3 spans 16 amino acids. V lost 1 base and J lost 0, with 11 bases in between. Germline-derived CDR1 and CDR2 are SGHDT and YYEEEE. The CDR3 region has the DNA TGTGCCAGCAGCTTGTTGGGCAGCCTAGCCAAAAACATTCAGTACTTC. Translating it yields CASSLLGSLAKNIQYF.

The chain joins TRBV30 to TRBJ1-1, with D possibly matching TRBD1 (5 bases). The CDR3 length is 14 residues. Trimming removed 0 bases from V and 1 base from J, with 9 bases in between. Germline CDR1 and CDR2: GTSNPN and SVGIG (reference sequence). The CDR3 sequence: CAWSVWGGNTEAFF. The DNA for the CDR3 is TGTGCCTGGAGTGTATGGGGGGGGAACACTGAAGCTTTCTTT.